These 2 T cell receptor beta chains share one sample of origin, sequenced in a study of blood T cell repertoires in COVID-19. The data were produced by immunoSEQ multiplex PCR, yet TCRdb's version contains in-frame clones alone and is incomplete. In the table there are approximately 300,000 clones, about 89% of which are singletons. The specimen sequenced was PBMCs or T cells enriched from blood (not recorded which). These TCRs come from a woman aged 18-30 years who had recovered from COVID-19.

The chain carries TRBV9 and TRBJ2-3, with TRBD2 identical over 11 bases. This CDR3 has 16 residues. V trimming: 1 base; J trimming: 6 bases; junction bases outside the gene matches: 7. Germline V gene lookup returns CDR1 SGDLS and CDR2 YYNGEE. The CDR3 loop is CASSVLAGGSLDTQYF. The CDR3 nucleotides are TGTGCCAGCAGCGTACTAGCGGGAGGATCCTTGGATACGCAGTATTTT.

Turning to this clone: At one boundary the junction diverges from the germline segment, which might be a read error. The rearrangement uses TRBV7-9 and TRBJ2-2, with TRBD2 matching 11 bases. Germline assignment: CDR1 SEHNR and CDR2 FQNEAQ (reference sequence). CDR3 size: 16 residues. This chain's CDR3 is CASSFLTTSGNGGLFF. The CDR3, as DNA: TGTGCCAGCAGCTTTTTGACGACTAGCGGGAACGGGGGGCTGTTTTTT.